This TCR beta chain was obtained from a study of somatic mutations in cytotoxic T cells in rheumatoid arthritis. Turning to the study itself: Blood samples of 30 to 35 ml were drawn from patients (in EDTA) right after diagnosis and before any treatment. At nearly 100% purity, some V beta antibody-stained T-cell populations were flow-sorted, and these included V beta1+ cells that were sequenced for TCRB.

Note on this clone: The antigen is unknown.

In the source study's methods: The authors compared patient CD8+ clones larger than 1% against published virus-specific TCRB sequences. Only a few of these clones matched. Clones were sequenced by immunoSEQ multiplex PCR, and TCRdb holds only the in-frame ones, with some missing. V and J calls and clone size come straight from that table; D and trimming were deduced from the DNA. The sample holds 25,000 to 30,000 clones, around 90% seen once. V lost 4 bases, J lost 6 bases, and 3 bases stayed unmatched. The CDR3 is 13 amino acids. Germline V CDR1 and CDR2: SGHNT, YENEEA. Study findings and constraints: Patients with rheumatoid arthritis did not differ significantly from age-matched healthy controls in CD8+ T-cell clonality.

This receptor was obtained from an adult with rheumatoid arthritis. The sequencing input was CD8+ T cells sorted from blood. The chain couples TRBV11-3 to TRBJ1-2; 9 nucleotides line up with TRBD1. DNA of the CDR3: TGTGCCAGCAGCTCGGGGACAGGGAATGGCTACACCTTC. Protein sequence: CASSSGTGNGYTF.